These T cell receptor beta chains were read from a single sample in a study of blood T cell repertoires in COVID-19. Here immunoSEQ multiplex PCR was the method, and the copy in TCRdb shows in-frame clones only, minus some. The repertoire consists of 200,000 to 250,000 clones, with roughly 85% occurring once and the leading ten covering 3.6%. Specimen: peripheral blood. The receptors stem from a woman aged 80 or over with acute or convalescent COVID-19. Each CDR3 is given with its conserved first and last residue. D genes are given only for firm matches. Clone size is stated in some rows and not others, as once, few, many or a class when expanded.

V: TRBV15
D: TRBD1
size: NA
J: TRBJ1-1
DNA: TGTGCCACCAGCAAAGGGACAGGGCCGGCCCAAGCTTTCTTT
CDR3: CATSKGTGPAQAFF

V: TRBV5-1
D: NA
size: NA
J: TRBJ2-7
DNA: TGCGCCAGCAGCTTGGTGAACACCGAGCAGTACTTC
CDR3: CASSLVNTEQYF

V: TRBV9
D: TRBD1
size: few
J: TRBJ1-6
DNA: TGTGCCAGCAGCGTACTACAGGGGGCGAATTCACCCCTCCACTTT
CDR3: CASSVLQGANSPLHF

V: TRBV6-6
D: TRBD2
size: NA
J: TRBJ2-7
DNA: TGTGCCAGCGGAGGCGGGGGGGAATACGAGCAGTACTTC
CDR3: CASGGGGEYEQYF

V: TRBV19
D: NA
size: NA
J: TRBJ2-2
DNA: TGTGCCAGTAGTATAGAATCGTCTGGGCAGGGAAACACCGGGGAGCTGTTTTTT
CDR3: CASSIESSGQGNTGELFF

V: TRBV27
D: TRBD1
size: NA
J: TRBJ1-5
DNA: TGTGCCAGCAAGGCAGGGGGTGGCAATCAGCCCCAGCATTTT
CDR3: CASKAGGGNQPQHF

V: TRBV9
D: NA
size: NA
J: TRBJ2-1
DNA: TGTGCCAGCAGCGGCCAGGGACTCCCCTTCAATGAGCAGTTCTTC
CDR3: CASSGQGLPFNEQFF

V: TRBV27
D: TRBD1
size: NA
J: TRBJ1-2
DNA: TGTGCCAGCAGTTCTGACAGGGGCCCTAACTATGGCTACACCTTC
CDR3: CASSSDRGPNYGYTF

V: TRBV5-1
D: TRBD1
size: NA
J: TRBJ2-7
DNA: TGCGCCAGCAGCTTGGACGACAGGGTAGTCTACGAGCAGTACTTC
CDR3: CASSLDDRVVYEQYF

V: TRBV4-2
D: NA
size: once
J: TRBJ1-4
DNA: TGTGCCAGCAGCCAAGTAGGCGGGGCGGTTGGCGAAAAACTGTTTTTT
CDR3: CASSQVGGAVGEKLFF

V: TRBV29-1
D: NA
size: NA
J: TRBJ1-3
DNA: TGCAGCGTTATTTGGACAGCCACTGGAAACACCATATATTTT
CDR3: CSVIWTATGNTIYF

V: TRBV10-3
D: NA
size: NA
J: TRBJ2-7
DNA: TGTGCCATCAAGAACACGGAGGGCCACGAGCAGTACTTC
CDR3: CAIKNTEGHEQYF

V: TRBV7-3
D: NA
size: NA
J: TRBJ1-1
DNA: TGTGCCAGCAGCGCAACAGGGTGGGGCACTGAAGCTTTCTTT
CDR3: CASSATGWGTEAFF

V: TRBV5-4
D: TRBD1
size: NA
J: TRBJ2-1
DNA: TGTGCCAGCAGGCCCGGGACAGGGGTTGGGAATGAGCAGTTCTTC
CDR3: CASRPGTGVGNEQFF

V: TRBV19
D: TRBD1
size: NA
J: TRBJ2-7
DNA: TGTGCCAGTAGTATGGCGTTGAGAGGAAGCCAGGGGGCGCGAGGGCAGTACTTC
CDR3: CASSMALRGSQGARGQYF

V: TRBV6-5
D: NA
size: NA
J: TRBJ1-4
DNA: TGTGCCAGCAGAGACAGCTATAATGAAAAACTGTTTTTT
CDR3: CASRDSYNEKLFF

V: TRBV6-5
D: NA
size: few
J: TRBJ2-7
DNA: TGTGCCAGCAGTTACGCGGGCGAGCAGTACTTC
CDR3: CASSYAGEQYF

V: TRBV11-2
D: NA
size: NA
J: TRBJ1-2
DNA: TGTGCCAGCAGCCCCGGAGGGAACTATGGCTACACCTTC
CDR3: CASSPGGNYGYTF

V: TRBV10-3
D: TRBD1
size: NA
J: TRBJ1-2
DNA: TGTGCCATCAGCCCTGGACAGGGGAACCATGGCTACACCTTC
CDR3: CAISPGQGNHGYTF

V: TRBV5-8
D: NA
size: few
J: TRBJ2-7
DNA: TGTGCCAGCAGCTTGGCGGGCAGGACCCGAGGGGAGCAGTACTTC
CDR3: CASSLAGRTRGEQYF

V: TRBV11-3
D: NA
size: few
J: TRBJ1-1
DNA: TGTGCCAGCAGCTTTCGACCGAGGGACACTGAAGCTTTCTTT
CDR3: CASSFRPRDTEAFF

V: TRBV3-1/TRBV3-2
D: NA
size: once
J: TRBJ1-2
DNA: TGTGCCAGCAGCCTAAATGAAGGGGGTGGCTACACCTTC
CDR3: CASSLNEGGGYTF

V: TRBV6-2/TRBV6-3
D: TRBD2
size: NA
J: TRBJ2-2
DNA: TGTGCCAGCAGCCTAACAGGACTAGCGGGGGGGCTCGGCACCGGGGAGCTGTTTTTT
CDR3: CASSLTGLAGGLGTGELFF

V: TRBV7-8
D: TRBD2
size: once
J: TRBJ2-1
DNA: TGTGCCAGCAGCTTGAGGCGGGGGGGCTTTGAGCAGTTCTTC
CDR3: CASSLRRGGFEQFF

V: TRBV18
D: TRBD2
size: once
J: TRBJ2-3
DNA: TGTGCCAGCTCACCACTAGCGGGGGATAACACAGATACGCAGTATTTT
CDR3: CASSPLAGDNTDTQYF

V: TRBV10-1
D: TRBD2
size: NA
J: TRBJ2-3
DNA: TGCGCCAGCTCTGACTTCCGACTAGCGGGGGGCACAGATACGCAGTATTTT
CDR3: CASSDFRLAGGTDTQYF

V: TRBV2
D: NA
size: few
J: TRBJ1-5
DNA: TGTGCCAGCATAGCCTTACGAGGTGGCAATCAGCCCCAGCATTTT
CDR3: CASIALRGGNQPQHF

V: TRBV7-8
D: TRBD1
size: NA
J: TRBJ1-3
DNA: TGTGCCAGCAGCTTAGTTGTTGACAGGGCCAACACCATATATTTT
CDR3: CASSLVVDRANTIYF

V: TRBV7-2
D: NA
size: NA
J: TRBJ1-2
DNA: TGTGCCAGCAGCTTAGTGGGAGGAAGGGTAGGGACGGGACACACCTTC
CDR3: CASSLVGGRVGTGHTF

V: TRBV7-2
D: TRBD1
size: NA
J: TRBJ2-2
DNA: TGTGCCAGCAGCTTAGTAGGGACAGTGAACACCGGGGAGCTGTTTTTT
CDR3: CASSLVGTVNTGELFF

V: TRBV4-2
D: TRBD2
size: NA
J: TRBJ2-2
DNA: TGTGCCAGCAGCCAAGATGCGGGGAGGGCCCGATACCCGAACACCGGGGAGCTGTTTTTT
CDR3: CASSQDAGRARYPNTGELFF

V: TRBV4-3
D: NA
size: NA
J: TRBJ2-1
DNA: TGCGCCAGCAGCCAGACTTACAATGAGCAGTTCTTC
CDR3: CASSQTYNEQFF

V: TRBV5-4
D: TRBD2
size: NA
J: TRBJ2-3
DNA: TGTGCCAGCAGCTTGGTAGCGGGGGCCGAAGATACGCAGTATTTT
CDR3: CASSLVAGAEDTQYF

V: TRBV11-3
D: NA
size: NA
J: TRBJ1-1
DNA: TGTGCCAGCAGCTTTAGGCAGGGGAACACTGAAGCTTTCTTT
CDR3: CASSFRQGNTEAFF

V: TRBV27
D: TRBD1
size: NA
J: TRBJ1-5
DNA: TGTGCCAGCAGTTTGAGGGCCAGGGGGAATCAGCCCCAGCATTTT
CDR3: CASSLRARGNQPQHF

V: TRBV5-5
D: NA
size: NA
J: TRBJ1-2
DNA: TGTGCCAGTAGACTGCGACAGGTCGAAGCTAACTATGGCTACACCTTC
CDR3: CASRLRQVEANYGYTF

V: TRBV3-1/TRBV3-2
D: NA
size: NA
J: TRBJ1-6
DNA: TGTGCCAGCAGCCAAGGGACAGCGGAAAATTCACCCCTCCACTTT
CDR3: CASSQGTAENSPLHF

V: TRBV2
D: NA
size: NA
J: TRBJ1-2
DNA: TGTGCCAGCAGTGAACTGTGGGCATGGGGCTACACCTTC
CDR3: CASSELWAWGYTF

V: TRBV2
D: TRBD1
size: NA
J: TRBJ2-7
DNA: TGTGCCAGCAAAACAGGGACAGGGTTTTACGAGCAGTACTTC
CDR3: CASKTGTGFYEQYF

V: TRBV6-2/TRBV6-3
D: NA
size: NA
J: TRBJ1-2
DNA: TGTGCCAGCAGTTCCCTCGGCTATGGCTACACCTTC
CDR3: CASSSLGYGYTF

V: TRBV13
D: TRBD2
size: NA
J: TRBJ2-1
DNA: TGTGCCAGCAGCTTGACTAGCGGGGCCCACAATGAGCAGTTCTTC
CDR3: CASSLTSGAHNEQFF

V: TRBV2
D: NA
size: NA
J: TRBJ2-7
DNA: TGTGCCAGCACCACAACCTACGAGCAGTACTTC
CDR3: CASTTTYEQYF

V: TRBV19
D: NA
size: NA
J: TRBJ1-1
DNA: TGTGCCAGTAGTATCGATCAGGGGACCGGTGAAGCTTTCTTT
CDR3: CASSIDQGTGEAFF

V: TRBV2
D: TRBD2
size: NA
J: TRBJ2-3
DNA: TGTGCCAGCAGCCAGTTAGGGCCAGCGGGGACTAGAGGGGATACGCAGTATTTT
CDR3: CASSQLGPAGTRGDTQYF

V: TRBV5-4
D: NA
size: NA
J: TRBJ1-1
DNA: TGTGCCAGCAGCTTGGTGAAGGAGGGCACTGAAGCTTTCTTT
CDR3: CASSLVKEGTEAFF

V: TRBV5-1
D: NA
size: NA
J: TRBJ1-1
DNA: TGCGCCAGCAGCTCCCTTCAGGGAGGGACTGAAGCTTTCTTT
CDR3: CASSSLQGGTEAFF

V: TRBV27
D: TRBD1
size: NA
J: TRBJ2-3
DNA: TGTGCCAGCAGTTCACCCTACAGGGGGCACACAGATACGCAGTATTTT
CDR3: CASSSPYRGHTDTQYF

V: TRBV5-1
D: TRBD1
size: NA
J: TRBJ1-4
DNA: TGCGCCAGCAGCTTGGAAGGGACAGGGCCGGAAAAACTGTTTTTT
CDR3: CASSLEGTGPEKLFF

V: TRBV15
D: NA
size: NA
J: TRBJ2-7
DNA: TGTGCCACCAGCATACTAGGATCCGAGCAGTACTTC
CDR3: CATSILGSEQYF

V: TRBV25-1
D: NA
size: NA
J: TRBJ1-2
DNA: TGTGCCAGCAGTCGGGGGTGGTTGGCTGGCTACACCTTC
CDR3: CASSRGWLAGYTF

V: TRBV10-3
D: NA
size: NA
J: TRBJ2-5
DNA: TGTGCCATCAGTGAGCCGGGGGGCGCCCAAGAGACCCAGTACTTC
CDR3: CAISEPGGAQETQYF

V: TRBV19
D: NA
size: NA
J: TRBJ1-1
DNA: TGTGCCAGTAGTAGTTCTCCAGGAGGTAGGAACACTGAAGCTTTCTTT
CDR3: CASSSSPGGRNTEAFF

V: TRBV5-1
D: TRBD1
size: NA
J: TRBJ1-5
DNA: TGCGCCAGCAGCATCGGACAGGCCAATCAGCCCCAGCATTTT
CDR3: CASSIGQANQPQHF

V: TRBV6-4
D: NA
size: NA
J: TRBJ1-2
DNA: TGTGCCAGCAGTGACCGGACTGGCGGGGGAGGCTACACCTTC
CDR3: CASSDRTGGGGYTF

V: TRBV12-3/TRBV12-4
D: NA
size: NA
J: TRBJ1-6
DNA: TGTGCCAGCAGTTTTTCAGGGCCTCTCCACTTT
CDR3: CASSFSGPLHF

V: TRBV27
D: NA
size: once
J: TRBJ1-1
DNA: TGTGCCAGCAGTCCACGAAGGGGTGCTGAAGCTTTCTTT
CDR3: CASSPRRGAEAFF

V: TRBV6-5
D: NA
size: NA
J: TRBJ1-4
DNA: TGTGCCAGCAGGCCCGGGTGGTCTAATGAAAAACTGTTTTTT
CDR3: CASRPGWSNEKLFF

V: TRBV19
D: NA
size: NA
J: TRBJ1-2
DNA: TGTGCCAGTAGTTCGGGGGTAGAAGCTAACTATGGCTACACCTTC
CDR3: CASSSGVEANYGYTF